This T cell receptor beta chain is drawn from a study of human T cells and chemical hapten exposure. This CDR3 is 14 amino acids long. The germline CDR1 and CDR2 sequences are MNHNY and SVGAGI (reference sequence). The V gene lost 2 bases and the J gene lost 5 bases, with 12 bases spanning the gap. The time point here: pre-sensitization, week 0. The sample's treatment: therapeutic diphenylcyclopropenone sensitization with weekly scalp DPC. Library construction involved attaching unique molecular identifiers to individual cDNA molecules, which allowed quantitative, reproducible TCR counting. TCRdb passed the RACE reads through MiXCR, listing each CDR3 protein once. This repertoire shows about 120,000 distinct CDR3 sequences, approximately 13% found once; its top ten account for roughly 3.1%. This clonotype was recorded at least ten times.

This TCR came from a young woman with alopecia areata. Some clones in this sample may be carry-over from other donors' samples. Material: whole blood, obtained in connection with sensitization to the hapten diphenylcyclopropenone (DPC). J is TRBJ1-1 and V is TRBV6-6; D call uncertain. In nucleotides, the CDR3 is TGTGCCAGCAGTTACACGGAGGGAGGAACTGAAGCTTTCTTT. It specifies CASSYTEGGTEAFF.